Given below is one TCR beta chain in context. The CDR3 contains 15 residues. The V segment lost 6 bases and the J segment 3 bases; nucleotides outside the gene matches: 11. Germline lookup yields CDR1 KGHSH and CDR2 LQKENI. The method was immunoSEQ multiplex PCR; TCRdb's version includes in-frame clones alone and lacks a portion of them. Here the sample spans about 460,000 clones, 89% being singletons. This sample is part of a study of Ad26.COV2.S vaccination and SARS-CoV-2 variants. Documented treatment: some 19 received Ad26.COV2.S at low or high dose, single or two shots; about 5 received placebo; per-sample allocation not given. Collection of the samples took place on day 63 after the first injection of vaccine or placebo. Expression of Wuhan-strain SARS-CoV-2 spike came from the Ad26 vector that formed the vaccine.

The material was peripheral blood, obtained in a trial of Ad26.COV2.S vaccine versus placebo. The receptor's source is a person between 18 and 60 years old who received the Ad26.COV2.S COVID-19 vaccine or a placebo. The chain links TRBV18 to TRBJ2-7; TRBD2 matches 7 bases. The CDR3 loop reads CASSPPGRGDYEQYF. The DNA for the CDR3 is TGTGCCAGCTCTCCTCCGGGCCGGGGGGACTACGAGCAGTACTTC.